This TCR beta chain was obtained from a study of breast tumors, draining lymph nodes, adjacent tissues. Study-wide results and limits: Data only fit, rather than demonstrated, lymph node origin of most tumor T cells.

Germline CDR1 is MNHNS and CDR2 is SASEGT. V gave up 2 bases and J gave up 1 base, with 8 bases separating them. This CDR3 has 14 amino acids. Each CDR3 protein gets one entry after TCRdb re-called the multiplex PCR reads with MiXCR. The sample consists of tens of thousands of distinct CDR3 sequences, 60% to 75% of them appearing once. This clonotype was observed once. The antigen remains unidentified. Sequenced input: tumor-adjacent breast tissue. The receptor comes from a female donor with breast cancer. Some clones in this sample may be carry-over from other donors' samples. The chain combines TRBV6-1 with TRBJ1-2, with D perhaps matching TRBD1 (5 bases). In DNA, the CDR3 is TGTGCCAGCAGTGAACGAGGGGATAACTATGGCTACACCTTC. As protein: CASSERGDNYGYTF.